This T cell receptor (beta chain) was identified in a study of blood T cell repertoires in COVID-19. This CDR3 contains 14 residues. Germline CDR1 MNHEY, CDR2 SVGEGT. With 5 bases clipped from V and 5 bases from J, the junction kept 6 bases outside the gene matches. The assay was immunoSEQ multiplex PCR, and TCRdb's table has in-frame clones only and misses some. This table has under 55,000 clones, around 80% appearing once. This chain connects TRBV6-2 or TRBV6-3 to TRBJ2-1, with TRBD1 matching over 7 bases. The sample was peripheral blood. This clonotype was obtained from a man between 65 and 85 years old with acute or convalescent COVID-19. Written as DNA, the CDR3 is TGTGCCAGCAGTCGATGGACAGGAAACAATGAGCAGTTCTTC. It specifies CASSRWTGNNEQFF.